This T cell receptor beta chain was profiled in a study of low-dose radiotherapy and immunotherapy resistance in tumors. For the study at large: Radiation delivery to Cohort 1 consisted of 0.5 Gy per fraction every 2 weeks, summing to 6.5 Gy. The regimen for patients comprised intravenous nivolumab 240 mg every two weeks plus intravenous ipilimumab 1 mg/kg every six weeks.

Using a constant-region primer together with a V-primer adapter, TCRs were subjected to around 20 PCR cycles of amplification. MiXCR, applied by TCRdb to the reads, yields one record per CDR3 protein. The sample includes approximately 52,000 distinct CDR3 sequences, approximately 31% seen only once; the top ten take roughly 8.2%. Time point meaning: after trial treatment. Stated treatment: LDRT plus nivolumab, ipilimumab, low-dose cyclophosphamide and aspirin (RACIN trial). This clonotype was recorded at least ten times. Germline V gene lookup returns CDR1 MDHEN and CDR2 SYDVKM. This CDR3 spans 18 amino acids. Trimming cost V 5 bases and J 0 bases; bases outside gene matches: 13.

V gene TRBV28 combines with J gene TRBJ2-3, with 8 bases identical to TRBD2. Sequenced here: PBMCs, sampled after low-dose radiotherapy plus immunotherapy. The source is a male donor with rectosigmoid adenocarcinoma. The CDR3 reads CASSPYSGGLTSTDTQYF. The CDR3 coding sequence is TGTGCCAGCAGTCCCTATTCGGGGGGGCTCACTAGCACAGATACGCAGTATTTT.